One sample yielded the 27 T cell receptor beta chains listed below, sequenced in a study of blood T cell repertoires in COVID-19. The data were produced by immunoSEQ multiplex PCR, yet TCRdb's version contains in-frame clones alone and is incomplete. The sample yields tens of thousands of clones, more than 70% seen once. The sequencing sample was made of peripheral blood. Receptors were obtained from a man aged 45 to 65 with active COVID-19.

The chain couples TRBV6-2 or TRBV6-3 to TRBJ2-1; D not resolved. Trimming pared 2 bases from V and 7 bases from J, leaving 3 bases between. This CDR3 region has 11 residues. CDR1 and CDR2 (germline): MNHEY, SVGEGT. As DNA, the CDR3 is TGTGCCAGCAGTTACCGGAATGAGCAGTTCTTC. Amino acids: CASSYRNEQFF.

The genes are TRBV3-1 (or the pseudogene TRBV3-2) and TRBJ2-1; 7 nucleotides line up with TRBD2. The CDR3 sequence is 16 residues long. V dropped 1 base and J dropped 3; count of bases not matched to a gene: 6. Germline V gene data show CDR1 as LGHDT and CDR2 as YNNKEL (reference sequence). In DNA, the CDR3 is TGTGCCAGCAGCCAAGGATCTAGCGGTGTCTACAATGAGCAGTTCTTC. Protein: CASSQGSSGVYNEQFF.

V and J are TRBV30 and TRBJ2-1; TRBD2 matches 8 bases. Germline trimming cut 0 bases from V and 7 bases from J; bases unmatched to any gene: 8. This CDR3 contains 15 residues. The germline gives CDR1 GTSNPN, CDR2 SVGIG (reference sequence). The CDR3 DNA is TGTGCCTGGAGTGTACGCGGGGGGCCGAAAAATGAGCAGTTCTTC. It encodes CAWSVRGGPKNEQFF.

J is TRBJ2-7 and V is TRBV6-2 or TRBV6-3, with TRBD2 as a possible D gene (6 bases). The CDR3 runs to 14 residues. The V gene lost 2 bases and the J gene lost 1 base, with 9 bases spanning the gap. The germline V gene has CDR1 MNHEY and CDR2 SVGEGT. CDR3 coding DNA: TGTGCCAGCAGTTACGTGGGAGGATCCTACGAGCAGTACTTC. It translates to CASSYVGGSYEQYF.

CDR3 DNA sequence: TGTGCCAGCAGCGTAGCGGGGTACGGGGGCACAGATACGCAGTATTTT. Its translation is CASSVAGYGGTDTQYF. The genes are TRBV9 and TRBJ2-3, with D perhaps TRBD2 (5 bases). The CDR3 has 16 residues. The ends were cut back, 0 bases at V and 1 base at J, with 12 bases in the middle. Germline lookup yields CDR1 SGDLS and CDR2 YYNGEE.

This clone was counted a single time. The rearrangement links TRBV5-1 to TRBJ2-3; 7 bases match TRBD2. From germline, CDR1 is SGHRS and CDR2 YFSETQ. After removal of 0 bases from V and 4 bases from J, the junction contained 8 bases not matched to a gene. There are 16 residues in the CDR3. In nucleotides, the CDR3 is TGCGCCAGCAGCTTGGAACTAGCGACCCCCCCAGATACGCAGTATTTT. It encodes CASSLELATPPDTQYF.

The chain combines TRBV5-1 with TRBJ2-5; TRBD1 agrees at 10 bases. This CDR3 has 14 amino acids. After removal of 3 bases from V and 4 bases from J, the junction contained 3 bases not matched to a gene. Germline assignment: CDR1 SGHRS and CDR2 YFSETQ. This chain's CDR3 is CASSSGTGVETQYF. Written as DNA, the CDR3 is TGCGCCAGCAGCTCCGGGACAGGGGTAGAGACCCAGTACTTC. Using reference TRBV5-1 and TRBJ2-5 for the parts outside the CDR3, the full variable domain is KAGVTQTPRYLIKTRGQQVTLSCSPISGHRSVSWYQQTPGQGLQFLFEYFSETQRNKGNFPGRFSGRQFSNSRSEMNVSTLELGDSALYLCASSSGTGVETQYFGPGTRLLVL.

CDR3 DNA: TGTGCCAGCAGCCAAGCGGCACGGGGCACTGAAGCTTTCTTT. Translating gives CASSQAARGTEAFF. The chain recombines TRBV3-1 (or the pseudogene TRBV3-2) with TRBJ1-1; D is unresolved. Germline V lookup: CDR1 LGHDT, CDR2 YNNKEL (reference sequence). The CDR3 spans 14 residues. Trimming pared 1 base from V and 4 bases from J, leaving 10 bases between.

The rearrangement links TRBV27 to TRBJ1-1, with 7 bases aligning to TRBD1. This CDR3 has 14 amino acids. Germline values: CDR1 MNHEY, CDR2 SMNVEV (reference sequence). V lost 6 bases and J lost 1; bases outside the gene matches: 5. The CDR3 sequence is CASSYGTANTEAFF. Here the CDR3 DNA reads TGTGCCAGCAGCTACGGGACAGCGAACACTGAAGCTTTCTTT.

As DNA, the CDR3 is TGTGCCAGCAGCCCGGGAGCAACTAATGAAAAACTGTTTTTT. This translates into CASSPGATNEKLFF. The chain links TRBV7-9 to TRBJ1-4, with D hard to call. Germline assignment: CDR1 SEHNR and CDR2 FQNEAQ (reference sequence). The CDR3 spans 14 residues. The V end lost 5 bases, the J end lost 0 bases, and 7 bases lay between the germline ends.

The chain couples TRBV5-1 to TRBJ2-1; 9 bases line up with TRBD1. The germline CDR1 and CDR2 sequences are SGHRS and YFSETQ. The CDR3 consists of 14 residues. Unmatched junction bases numbered 5, after V lost 4 bases and J lost 6 bases. This CDR3 is CASSLQTGGNEQFF. The DNA for the CDR3 is TGCGCCAGCAGCCTCCAGACAGGGGGCAATGAGCAGTTCTTC.

V is TRBV11-2 and J is TRBJ2-1; TRBD1 matches 8 bases. The length of the CDR3 is 15 residues. The junction had 11 bases not matched to a gene; V was cut back by 6 bases and J by 7 bases. Germline V lookup: CDR1 SGHAT, CDR2 FQNNGV. The CDR3 DNA reads TGTGCCAGCAGGCCCCTACGGGACAGGTGGAATGAGCAGTTCTTC. Translating it yields CASRPLRDRWNEQFF.

CDR3 bases: TGTGCCAGCAGTTTATCCCTCCGATACAGGGGATCACCCCTCCACTTT. Its translation is CASSLSLRYRGSPLHF. V and J are TRBV28 and TRBJ1-6; 7 bases are a match to TRBD1. The V segment lost 1 base and the J segment 10 bases; nucleotides outside the gene matches: 10. CDR3 length equals 16 residues. Germline V lookup: CDR1 MDHEN, CDR2 SYDVKM.

This clone appeared once. This rearrangement joins TRBV2 to TRBJ1-2; D is perhaps TRBD1 (6 bases). Germline lookup yields CDR1 SNHLY and CDR2 FYNNEI. The CDR3 totals 14 residues. The V end was cut by 3 bases, the J end by 4 bases, with 12 bases between. CDR3 residues: CASSERGGFYGYTF. The CDR3 DNA sequence: TGTGCCAGCAGTGAGAGGGGGGGGTTCTATGGCTACACCTTC.

This clone was recorded only once. The gene calls are TRBV9 and TRBJ2-6; 7 nucleotides line up with TRBD1. V lost 0 bases to trimming and J lost 2 bases; unmatched junction nucleotides: 2. This CDR3 has 16 amino acids. The germline V gene has CDR1 SGDLS and CDR2 YYNGEE. The CDR3 sequence: CASSVGTGAGANVLTF. The CDR3 DNA is TGTGCCAGCAGCGTAGGTACAGGGGCTGGGGCCAACGTCCTGACTTTC.

The V and J genes are TRBV5-6 and TRBJ1-1; 10 bases align to TRBD1. The CDR3 has 17 amino acids. Germline lookup yields CDR1 SGHDT and CDR2 YYEEEE. The V gene end was trimmed by 4 bases and the J gene end by 0 bases; junction bases not matched to a gene: 9. In nucleotides, the CDR3 is TGTGCCAGCAGCAAAGGGACAGGGGTGGGGATGAACACTGAAGCTTTCTTT. Translating gives CASSKGTGVGMNTEAFF.

The chain combines TRBV28 with TRBJ2-1; TRBD2 matches at 7 bases. Trimming took 2 bases from V and 3 from J; bases not matched to a gene: 7. The CDR3 is 16 amino acids. The germline V gene has CDR1 MDHEN and CDR2 SYDVKM. The DNA of the CDR3 is TGTGCCAGCAGTTTAGCGGGAGCAGGGAGCTACAATGAGCAGTTCTTC. Its translation: CASSLAGAGSYNEQFF.

This clone has a single count. The V and J genes are TRBV28 and TRBJ1-3, with D possibly TRBD1 on 5 matching bases. This CDR3 comprises 14 residues. V lost 11 bases and J 3 bases, leaving 17 bases between the germline ends. The V gene's germline CDR1 is MDHEN and CDR2 SYDVKM. CDR3 coding DNA: TGTGCCTCCTTGGCGGGGGGATTTGGAAACACCATATATTTT. Protein sequence: CASLAGGFGNTIYF.

The chain couples TRBV7-9 to TRBJ2-1, with 12 bases matching TRBD1. The CDR3 consists of 16 residues. Trimming cost V 5 bases and J 8 bases; bases outside gene matches: 10. CDR1 is SEHNR, CDR2 FQNEAQ, per germline (reference sequence). The CDR3 DNA reads TGTGCCAGCAGCGAATTCCGGGACAGGGGGCGGGATGAGCAGTTCTTC. Protein: CASSEFRDRGRDEQFF.

This clone was counted only a few times. V usage is TRBV19 and J usage is TRBJ1-2, with 8 bases aligning to TRBD1. Germline V gene data show CDR1 as LNHDA and CDR2 as SQIVND (reference sequence). The CDR3 runs to 16 residues. Trimming removed 7 bases from V and 2 bases from J; junction bases left unmatched: 12. The CDR3 nucleotides are TGTGCCAGTACCGCCATGGGGGACAGGTTCAACTATGGCTACACCTTC. It encodes CASTAMGDRFNYGYTF. Combining the CDR3 with reference TRBV19 and TRBJ1-2 gives the whole variable domain DGGITQSPKYLFRKEGQNVTLSCEQNLNHDAMYWYRQDPGQGLRLIYYSQIVNDFQKGDIAEGYSVSREKKESFPLTVTSAQKNPTAFYLCASTAMGDRFNYGYTFGSGTRLTVV.

This chain connects TRBV12-3 or TRBV12-4 to TRBJ2-2; D not certain. This CDR3 is 12 amino acids long. V was clipped by 6 bases and J by 4 bases, with 6 bases between them. As DNA, the CDR3 is TGTGCCAGCAGCCTCCTCACCGGGGAGCTGTTTTTT. Protein sequence: CASSLLTGELFF.

The table lists this clone with a count of one. The genes are TRBV5-1 and TRBJ2-5; the match to TRBD1 covers 7 bases. Trimming cost V 0 bases and J 3 bases; bases outside gene matches: 5. The CDR3 length is 15 residues. Germline CDR1 is SGHRS and CDR2 is YFSETQ. The CDR3 DNA is TGCGCCAGCAGCTTGGGGGTAGGGACAGAAGAGACCCAGTACTTC. As protein: CASSLGVGTEETQYF.

The chain is built from TRBV3-1 (or the pseudogene TRBV3-2) and TRBJ1-2, with D possibly being TRBD1 (6 bases). Trimming took off 0 bases at V and 8 bases at J, with 16 bases between the two ends. Germline lookup yields CDR1 LGHDT and CDR2 YNNKEL (reference sequence). This CDR3 contains 15 residues. CDR3 amino acids: CASSQEITGLGGYTF. For the CDR3, the DNA is TGTGCCAGCAGCCAAGAAATAACAGGGTTGGGGGGCTACACCTTC.

The gene calls are TRBV14 and TRBJ1-4; possible D gene TRBD1, 6 bases. The ends were cut back, 4 bases at V and 5 bases at J, with 11 bases in the middle. Germline V gene lookup returns CDR1 SGHDN and CDR2 FVKESK. The CDR3 sequence is 14 residues long. CDR3 sequence (DNA): TGTGCCAGCAGCCGTACCACAGGGAATGAAAAACTGTTTTTT. It specifies CASSRTTGNEKLFF. Looking up the rest from reference TRBV14 and TRBJ1-4 gives the full variable domain: EAGVTQFPSHSVIEKGQTVTLRCDPISGHDNLYWYRRVMGKEIKFLLHFVKESKQDESGMPNNRFLAERTGGTYSTLKVQPAELEDSGVYFCASSRTTGNEKLFFGSGTQLSVL.

V gene TRBV5-1 combines with J gene TRBJ2-1; D might be TRBD2 (6 bases). Germline V CDR1 and CDR2: SGHRS, YFSETQ. Trimming stripped 0 bases from V and 4 bases from J, with 14 bases between. The CDR3 consists of 16 residues. CDR3 DNA sequence: TGCGCCAGCAGCTTGGGGGACTCCGGGGGATACAATGAGCAGTTCTTC. This gives the protein CASSLGDSGGYNEQFF.

The chain uses TRBV18 and TRBJ2-7, with 9 bases lining up with TRBD2. Germline V gives CDR1 KGHSH, CDR2 LQKENI. The J segment lost 2 bases and the V segment lost 2 bases, leaving 7 bases of the junction unmatched. CDR3 size: 16 residues. DNA for the CDR3: TGTGCCAGCTCACCAAAGGGGACTAGCCGTACCTACGAGCAGTACTTC. It is translated as CASSPKGTSRTYEQYF.

The rearrangement links TRBV6-6 to TRBJ2-3, with TRBD2 identical over 8 bases. CDR1 and CDR2 (germline): MNHNY, SVGAGI (reference sequence). The V and J ends lost 11 bases and 8 bases, in that order; junction bases with no gene match: 12. This CDR3 region has 13 residues. CDR3 bases: TGTGCCGGTTCCAGCGGGGGTACGGGTACGCAGTATTTT. It yields the protein CAGSSGGTGTQYF.